The 6 T cell receptor beta chains presented below share a single source sample, sequenced in a study of vaccination and CD4 T cells after COVID-19. Cultured CD4+ T-cell DNA underwent Oncomine TCR Beta short-read sequencing. TCRdb itself ran the PCR reads through MiXCR, one entry per CDR3 protein. Among around 18,000 distinct CDR3 sequences listed, approximately 44% were seen once. Time point meaning: late sampling 161 to 241 days after vaccination in three convalescent patients. Described treatment: roughly ten-day PBMC culture with coronavirus spike peptide pools or control peptides (ViraFEST assay). The antigens of these receptors remain unknown. The sequencing here drew on CD4+ T cells from blood, cultured in vitro, taken about 7 months after SARS-CoV-2 vaccination. These TCRs come from a human donor who had recovered from COVID-19.

The chain uses TRBV7-2 and TRBJ2-1; 7 bases fit TRBD2. The CDR3 is 14 residues long. V gave up 5 bases and J gave up 8 bases; unmatched junction bases: 9. Germline V gives CDR1 SGHTA, CDR2 FQGNSA. For the CDR3, the DNA is TGTGCCAGCAGCCGAAGCGGGAAGGGAGATGAGCAGTTCTTC. This gives the protein CASSRSGKGDEQFF.

This rearrangement joins TRBV12-3 or TRBV12-4 to TRBJ1-5, with a tentative D call TRBD1 (6 bases). This CDR3 comprises 13 residues. V lost 5 bases, J lost 1 base, and 6 bases lay in between. The CDR3 nucleotides are TGTGCCAGCAGTACAGGGAGCAATCAGCCCCAGCATTTT. The encoded protein is CASSTGSNQPQHF.

The chain joins TRBV6-5 to TRBJ2-7; 9 bases match TRBD2. In germline, CDR1 is MNHEY, CDR2 SVGAGI. The V gene end was trimmed by 4 bases and the J gene end by 6 bases; junction bases not matched to a gene: 13. The CDR3 is made up of 16 amino acids. This CDR3 is CASSSPIGTSTGEQYF. The CDR3 nucleotides are TGTGCCAGCAGTTCCCCAATTGGGACTAGCACCGGCGAGCAGTACTTC.

V usage is TRBV20-1 and J usage is TRBJ2-4; 16 bases agree with TRBD2. The CDR3 extends over 18 amino acids. The V segment lost 6 bases and the J segment 7 bases; nucleotides outside the gene matches: 15. Per germline, CDR1 DFQATT and CDR2 SNEGSKA (reference sequence). The CDR3 loop is CSATPGLAGGNRGNIQYF. For the CDR3, the DNA is TGCAGTGCAACGCCGGGACTAGCGGGGGGGAATCGTGGGAACATTCAGTACTTC.

The rearrangement uses TRBV7-2 and TRBJ1-1; D unclear. V was clipped by 3 bases and J by 8 bases, with 7 bases between them. CDR3 length: 11 amino acids. Germline loops: CDR1 SGHTA, CDR2 FQGNSA. CDR3 loop: CASSFGVEAFF. Here the CDR3 DNA reads TGTGCCAGCAGCTTTGGCGTAGAAGCTTTCTTT.

This chain links TRBV11-3 with TRBJ2-7, with a weak D call TRBD2 (6 bases). This CDR3 region has 15 residues. Germline V lookup: CDR1 SGHNT, CDR2 YENEEA. V was cut by 1 base and J by 7 bases, with 17 bases left in between. The CDR3 here is CASSLVDTLAGEQYF. CDR3 DNA sequence: TGTGCCAGCAGCTTAGTGGACACCCTGGCGGGGGAGCAGTACTTC.